The 3 T cell receptor beta chains below were found in one sample sequenced in a study. From the RT-PCR reads, TCRdb called clonotypes with MiXCR, one entry per CDR3 protein. The data contain around 700,000 distinct CDR3 sequences, 14% of them singletons. Sequenced material: memory CD4+ T cells from blood. The receptors come from a female donor in good health, serving as a healthy control.

This clonotype was seen at least ten times. J is TRBJ1-1 and V is TRBV29-1, with D possibly being TRBD1 (5 bases). The CDR3 has 12 residues. Germline loops: CDR1 SQVTM, CDR2 ANQGSEA. Trimming took 4 bases from V and 5 from J, leaving 11 bases between them. The CDR3 DNA is TGCAGCGTTGGCCAGGGATGGACTGAAGCTTTCTTT. Translating gives CSVGQGWTEAFF.

V is TRBV7-9 and J is TRBJ2-1; D unresolved. Germline CDR1 is SEHNR and CDR2 is FQNEAQ (reference sequence). V was cut by 8 bases and J by 6 bases, with 14 bases left in between. The CDR3 sequence is 13 residues long. CDR3 sequence reads: CASSRALVNEQFF. The DNA for the CDR3 is TGTGCCAGCTCCCGGGCCTTGGTCAATGAGCAGTTCTTC. Full variable domain (rest looked up from reference TRBV7-9 and TRBJ2-1): DTGVSQNPRHKITKRGQNVTFRCDPISEHNRLYWYRQTLGQGPEFLTYFQNEAQLEKSRLLSDRFSAERPKGSFSTLEIQRTEQGDSAMYLCASSRALVNEQFFGPGTRLTVL.

This clonotype was seen many times. The J gene is TRBJ2-2, the V gene TRBV5-5; 10 positions match TRBD1. The ends lost 5 bases at V and 5 bases at J; junction bases unmatched: 3. The germline V gene has CDR1 SGHKS and CDR2 YYEKEE (reference sequence). The CDR3 sequence is 14 residues long. CDR3 DNA sequence: TGTGCCAGCAGACCGGGACAGGGGACCGGGGAGCTGTTTTTT. This codes for CASRPGQGTGELFF.